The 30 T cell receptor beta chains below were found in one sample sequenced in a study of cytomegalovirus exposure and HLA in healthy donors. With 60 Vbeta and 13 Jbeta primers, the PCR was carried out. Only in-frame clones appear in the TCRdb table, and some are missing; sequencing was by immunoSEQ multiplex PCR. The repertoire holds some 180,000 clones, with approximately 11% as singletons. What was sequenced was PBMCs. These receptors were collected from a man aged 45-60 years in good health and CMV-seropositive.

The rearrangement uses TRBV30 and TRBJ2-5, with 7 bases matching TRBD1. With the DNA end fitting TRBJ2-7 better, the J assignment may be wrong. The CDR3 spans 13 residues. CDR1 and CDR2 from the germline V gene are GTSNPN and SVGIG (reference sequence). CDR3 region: CAWSKGALNEQYF. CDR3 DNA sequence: TGTGCCTGGAGTAAGGGGGCTCTTAACGAGCAGTACTTC.

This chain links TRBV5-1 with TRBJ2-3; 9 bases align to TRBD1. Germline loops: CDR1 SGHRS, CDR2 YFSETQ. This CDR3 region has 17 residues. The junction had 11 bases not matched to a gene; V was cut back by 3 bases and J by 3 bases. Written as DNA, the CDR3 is TGCGCCAGCAGCTCGCGACCCGGGACAGGGTTTACAGATACGCAGTATTTT. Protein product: CASSSRPGTGFTDTQYF.

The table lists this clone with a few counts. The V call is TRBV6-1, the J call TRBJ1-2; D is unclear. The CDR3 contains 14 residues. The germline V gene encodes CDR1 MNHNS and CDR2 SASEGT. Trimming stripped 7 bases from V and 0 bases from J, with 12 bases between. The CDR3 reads CASTPTATNYGYTF. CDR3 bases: TGTGCCAGCACACCCACAGCTACTAACTATGGCTACACCTTC.

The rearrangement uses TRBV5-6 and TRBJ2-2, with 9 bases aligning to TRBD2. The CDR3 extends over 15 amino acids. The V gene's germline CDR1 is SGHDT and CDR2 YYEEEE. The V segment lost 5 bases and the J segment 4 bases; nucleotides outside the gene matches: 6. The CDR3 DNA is TGTGCCAGCAGTCGGGGCGGGGGGGCCACCGGGGAGCTGTTTTTT. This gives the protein CASSRGGGATGELFF. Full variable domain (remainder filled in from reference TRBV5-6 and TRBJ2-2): DAGVTQSPTHLIKTRGQQVTLRCSPKSGHDTVSWYQQALGQGPQFIFQYYEEEERQRGNFPDRFSGHQFPNYSSELNVNALLLGDSALYLCASSRGGGATGELFFGEGSRLTVL.

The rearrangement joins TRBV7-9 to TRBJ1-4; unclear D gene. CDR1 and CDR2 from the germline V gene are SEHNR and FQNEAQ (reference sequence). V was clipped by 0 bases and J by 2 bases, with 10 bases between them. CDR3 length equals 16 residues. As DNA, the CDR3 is TGTGCCAGCAGCTTAGCGGGCCGCGCTACTAATGAAAAACTGTTTTTT. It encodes CASSLAGRATNEKLFF.

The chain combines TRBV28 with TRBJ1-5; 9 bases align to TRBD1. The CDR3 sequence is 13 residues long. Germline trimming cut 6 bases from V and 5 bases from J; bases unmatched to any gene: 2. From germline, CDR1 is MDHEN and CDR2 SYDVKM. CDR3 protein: CASSGTGHQPQHF. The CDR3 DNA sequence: TGTGCCAGCAGCGGGACAGGGCATCAGCCCCAGCATTTT.

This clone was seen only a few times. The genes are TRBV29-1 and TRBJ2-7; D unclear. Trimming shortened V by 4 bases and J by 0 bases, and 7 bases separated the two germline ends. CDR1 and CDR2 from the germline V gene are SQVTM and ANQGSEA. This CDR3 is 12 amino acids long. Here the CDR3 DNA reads TGCAGCGTTGTGGTTAGCTCCTACGAGCAGTACTTC. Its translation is CSVVVSSYEQYF.

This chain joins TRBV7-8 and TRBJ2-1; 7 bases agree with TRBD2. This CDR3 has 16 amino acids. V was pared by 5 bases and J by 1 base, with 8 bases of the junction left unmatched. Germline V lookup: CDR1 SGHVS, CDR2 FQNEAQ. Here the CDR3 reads CASSRRGERSYNEQFF. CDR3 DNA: TGTGCCAGCAGCCGCCGGGGGGAAAGGTCCTACAATGAGCAGTTCTTC.

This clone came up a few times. DNA of the CDR3: TGTGCCAGCAGCTTAGGAGGGAGGGCCGGGGAGCTGTTTTTT. This codes for CASSLGGRAGELFF. The chain links TRBV7-6 to TRBJ2-2; 7 bases line up with TRBD2. The germline gives CDR1 SGHVS, CDR2 FNYEAQ. Trimming took 1 base from V and 6 from J; bases not matched to a gene: 2. CDR3 length: 14 amino acids.

The CDR3 nucleotides are TGCGCCAGCAGCCAAGAATTGGGGGGGGAGACCCAGTACTTC. Translated, it gives CASSQELGGETQYF. The chain is built from TRBV4-3 and TRBJ2-5; 7 bases are a match to TRBD2. Germline V gives CDR1 LGHNA, CDR2 YSLEER. CDR3 length equals 14 residues. The V gene end was trimmed by 0 bases and the J gene end by 5 bases; junction bases not matched to a gene: 3.

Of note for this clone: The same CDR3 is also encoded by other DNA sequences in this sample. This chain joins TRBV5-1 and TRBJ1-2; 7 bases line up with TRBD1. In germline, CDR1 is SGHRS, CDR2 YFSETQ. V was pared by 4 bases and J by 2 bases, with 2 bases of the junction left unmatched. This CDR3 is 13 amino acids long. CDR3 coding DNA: TGCGCCAGCAGCCGGGACAGCAACTATGGCTACACCTTC. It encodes CASSRDSNYGYTF.

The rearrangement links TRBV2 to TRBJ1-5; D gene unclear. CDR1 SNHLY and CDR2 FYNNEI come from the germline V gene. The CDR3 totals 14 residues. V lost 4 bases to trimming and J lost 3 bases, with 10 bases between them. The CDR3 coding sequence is TGTGCCAGCAGTGGGCTTGGGCCCAATCAGCCCCAGCATTTT. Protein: CASSGLGPNQPQHF.

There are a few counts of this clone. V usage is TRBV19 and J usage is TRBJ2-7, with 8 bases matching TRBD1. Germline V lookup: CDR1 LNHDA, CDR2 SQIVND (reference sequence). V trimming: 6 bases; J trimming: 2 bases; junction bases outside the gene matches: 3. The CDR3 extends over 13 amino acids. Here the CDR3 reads CASRDRATYEQYF. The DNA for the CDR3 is TGTGCCAGTAGGGACAGGGCAACCTACGAGCAGTACTTC.

CDR3 sequence reads: CASSNRGEADTQYF. CDR3 DNA sequence: TGCGCCAGCAGTAACAGGGGGGAGGCAGATACGCAGTATTTT. The V and J genes are TRBV5-1 and TRBJ2-3; 8 bases are a match to TRBD1. The V gene end was trimmed by 5 bases and the J gene end by 4 bases; junction bases not matched to a gene: 6. This CDR3 has 14 amino acids. Germline V CDR1 and CDR2: SGHRS, YFSETQ.

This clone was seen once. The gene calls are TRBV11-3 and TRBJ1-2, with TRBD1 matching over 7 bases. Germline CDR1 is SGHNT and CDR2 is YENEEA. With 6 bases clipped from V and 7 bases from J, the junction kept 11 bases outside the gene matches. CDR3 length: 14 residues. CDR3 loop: CASSPIDRARGYTF. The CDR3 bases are TGTGCCAGCAGTCCCATTGACAGGGCGCGTGGCTACACCTTC.

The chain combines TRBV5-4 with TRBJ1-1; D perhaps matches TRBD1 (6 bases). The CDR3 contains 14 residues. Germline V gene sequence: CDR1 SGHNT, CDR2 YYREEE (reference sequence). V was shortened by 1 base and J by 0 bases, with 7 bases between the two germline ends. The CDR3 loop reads CASSLTGLNTEAFF. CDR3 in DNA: TGTGCCAGCAGCTTGACAGGGTTGAACACTGAAGCTTTCTTT.

The CDR3 DNA is TGTGCCAGCAGTCCCAGGTCAGGCAGTCAGCCCCAGCATTTT. It yields the protein CASSPRSGSQPQHF. This chain connects TRBV2 to TRBJ1-5; D gene ambiguous. The CDR3 covers 14 residues. Trimming pared 5 bases from V and 6 bases from J, leaving 14 bases between. Looked up from germline, CDR1 is SNHLY and CDR2 is FYNNEI.

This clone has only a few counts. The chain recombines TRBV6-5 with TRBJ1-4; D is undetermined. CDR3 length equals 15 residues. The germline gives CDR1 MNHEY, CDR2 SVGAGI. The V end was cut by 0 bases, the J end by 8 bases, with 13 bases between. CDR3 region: CASSYSPNKLEKLFF. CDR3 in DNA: TGTGCCAGCAGTTACTCGCCTAATAAGTTGGAAAAACTGTTTTTT.

This CDR3 reads CASSPPTGANTGELFF. The CDR3 DNA reads as TGTGCCAGTAGTCCCCCTACAGGGGCGAACACCGGGGAGCTGTTTTTT. The chain is built from TRBV19 and TRBJ2-2; 7 bases are a match to TRBD1. The CDR3 runs 16 residues. Germline V gene sequence: CDR1 LNHDA, CDR2 SQIVND (reference sequence). V dropped 5 bases and J dropped 0; count of bases not matched to a gene: 6.

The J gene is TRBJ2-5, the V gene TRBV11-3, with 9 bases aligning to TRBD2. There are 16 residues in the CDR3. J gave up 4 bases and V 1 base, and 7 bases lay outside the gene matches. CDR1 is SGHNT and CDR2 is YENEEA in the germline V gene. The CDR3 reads CASSLVTSGGSETQYF. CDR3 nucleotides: TGTGCCAGCAGCTTAGTGACAAGCGGGGGGTCAGAGACCCAGTACTTC. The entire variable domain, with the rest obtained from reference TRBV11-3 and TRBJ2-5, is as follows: EAGVVQSPRYKIIEKKQPVAFWCNPISGHNTLYWYLQNLGQGPELLIRYENEEAVDDSQLPKDRFSAERLKGVDSTLKIQPAELGDSAVYLCASSLVTSGGSETQYFGPGTRLLVL.

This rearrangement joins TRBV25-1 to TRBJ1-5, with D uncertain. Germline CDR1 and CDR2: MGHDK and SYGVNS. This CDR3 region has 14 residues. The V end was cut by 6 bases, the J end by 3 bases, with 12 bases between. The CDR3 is CASSPAGFNQPQHF. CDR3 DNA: TGTGCCAGCAGCCCAGCGGGGTTCAATCAGCCCCAGCATTTT.

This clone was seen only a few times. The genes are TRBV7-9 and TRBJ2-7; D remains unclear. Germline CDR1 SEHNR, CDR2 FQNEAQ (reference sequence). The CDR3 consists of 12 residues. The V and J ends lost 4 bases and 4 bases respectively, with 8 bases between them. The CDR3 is CASSSQVYEQYF. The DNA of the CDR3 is TGTGCCAGCAGCTCCCAGGTGTACGAGCAGTACTTC.

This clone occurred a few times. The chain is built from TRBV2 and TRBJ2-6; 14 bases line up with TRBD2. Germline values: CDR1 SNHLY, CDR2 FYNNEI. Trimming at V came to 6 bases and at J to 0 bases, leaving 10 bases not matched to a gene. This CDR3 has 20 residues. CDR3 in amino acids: CASSSPGTSGGSSGANVLTF. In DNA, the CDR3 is TGTGCCAGCAGCTCCCCCGGGACTAGCGGGGGATCCTCTGGGGCCAACGTCCTGACTTTC.

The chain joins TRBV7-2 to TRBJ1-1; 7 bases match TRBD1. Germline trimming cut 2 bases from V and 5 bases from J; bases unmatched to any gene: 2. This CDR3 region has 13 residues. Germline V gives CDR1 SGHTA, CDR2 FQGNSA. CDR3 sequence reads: CASSLSGGTEAFF. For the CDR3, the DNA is TGTGCCAGCAGCTTATCAGGGGGGACTGAAGCTTTCTTT.

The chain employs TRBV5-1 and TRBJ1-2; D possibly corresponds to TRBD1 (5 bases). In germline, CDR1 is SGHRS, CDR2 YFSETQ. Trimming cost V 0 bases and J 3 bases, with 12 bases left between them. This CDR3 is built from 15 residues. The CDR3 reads CASSLAQGSDYGYTF. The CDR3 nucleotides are TGCGCCAGCAGCTTGGCCCAGGGCAGTGACTATGGCTACACCTTC.

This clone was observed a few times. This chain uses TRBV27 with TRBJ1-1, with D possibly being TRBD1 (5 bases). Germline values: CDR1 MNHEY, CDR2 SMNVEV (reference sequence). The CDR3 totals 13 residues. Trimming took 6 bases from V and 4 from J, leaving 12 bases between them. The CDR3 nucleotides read TGTGCCAGCAGCTTCAGGGTGGGCACTGAAGCTTTCTTT. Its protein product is CASSFRVGTEAFF.

Here the CDR3 reads CASSPPGSNSNQPQHF. Written as DNA, the CDR3 is TGCGCCAGCAGTCCCCCAGGGTCAAATAGCAATCAGCCCCAGCATTTT. J is TRBJ1-5 and V is TRBV23-1; maybe TRBD1 (5 bases). TRBV23-1 is recorded as an ORF, its role being uncertain. The V end was cut by 4 bases, the J end by 0 bases, with 13 bases between. The length of the CDR3 is 16 residues.

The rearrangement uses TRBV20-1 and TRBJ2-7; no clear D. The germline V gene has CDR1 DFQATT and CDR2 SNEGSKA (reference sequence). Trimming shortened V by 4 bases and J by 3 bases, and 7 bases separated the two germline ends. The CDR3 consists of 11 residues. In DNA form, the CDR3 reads TGCAGTGCTATTAAGCGCTACGAGCAGTACTTC. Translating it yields CSAIKRYEQYF.

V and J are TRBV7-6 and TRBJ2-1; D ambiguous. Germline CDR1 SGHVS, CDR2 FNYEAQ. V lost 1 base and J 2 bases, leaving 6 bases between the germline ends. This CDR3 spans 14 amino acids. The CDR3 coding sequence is TGTGCCAGCAGCTTAGACACAACCTACAATGAGCAGTTCTTC. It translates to CASSLDTTYNEQFF. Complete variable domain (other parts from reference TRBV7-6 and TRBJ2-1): GAGVSQSPRYKVTKRGQDVALRCDPISGHVSLYWYRQALGQGPEFLTYFNYEAQQDKSGLPNDRFSAERPEGSISTLTIQRTEQRDSAMYRCASSLDTTYNEQFFGPGTRLTVL.

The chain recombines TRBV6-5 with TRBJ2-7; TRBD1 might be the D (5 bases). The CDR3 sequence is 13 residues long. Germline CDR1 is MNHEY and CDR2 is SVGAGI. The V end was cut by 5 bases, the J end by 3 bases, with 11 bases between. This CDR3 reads CASSLGAGYEQYV. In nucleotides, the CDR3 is TGTGCCAGCAGTCTTGGGGCCGGCTACGAGCAGTACGTC.